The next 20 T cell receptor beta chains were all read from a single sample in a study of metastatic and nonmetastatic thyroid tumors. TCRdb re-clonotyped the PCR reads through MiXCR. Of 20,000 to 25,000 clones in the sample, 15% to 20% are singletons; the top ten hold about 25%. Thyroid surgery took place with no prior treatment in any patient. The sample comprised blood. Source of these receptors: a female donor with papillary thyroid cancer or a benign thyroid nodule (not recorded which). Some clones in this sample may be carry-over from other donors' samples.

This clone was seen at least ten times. CDR3 region: CASSYRAGANVLTF. DNA for the CDR3: TGTGCCAGCTCTTACAGGGCTGGGGCCAACGTCCTGACTTTC. The chain has TRBV2 and TRBJ2-6, with a tentative D call TRBD1 (6 bases). The CDR3 sequence is 14 residues long. Germline V gene sequence: CDR1 SNHLY, CDR2 FYNNEI. The V and J ends lost 8 bases and 2 bases respectively, with 10 bases between them. Full variable domain (outside the CDR3, taken from reference TRBV2 and TRBJ2-6): EPEVTQTPSHQVTQMGQEVILRCVPISNHLYFYWYRQILGQKVEFLVSFYNNEISEKSEIFDDQFSVERPDGSNFTLKIRSTKLEDSAMYFCASSYRAGANVLTFGAGSRLTVL.

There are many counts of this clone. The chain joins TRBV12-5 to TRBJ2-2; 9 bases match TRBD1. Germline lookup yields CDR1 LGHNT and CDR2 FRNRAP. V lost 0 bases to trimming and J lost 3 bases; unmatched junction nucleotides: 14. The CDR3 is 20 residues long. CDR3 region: CASGLVRYRGPLFDTGELFF. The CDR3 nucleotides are TGTGCTAGTGGTTTGGTACGGTACAGGGGGCCATTGTTCGACACCGGGGAGCTGTTTTTT.

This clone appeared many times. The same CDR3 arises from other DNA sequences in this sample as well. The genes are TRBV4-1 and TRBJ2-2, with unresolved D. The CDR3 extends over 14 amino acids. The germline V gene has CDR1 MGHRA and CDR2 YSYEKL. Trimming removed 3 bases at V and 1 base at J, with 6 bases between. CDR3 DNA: TGCGCCAGCAGCCACCAGCGGAACACCGGGGAGCTGTTTTTT. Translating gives CASSHQRNTGELFF.

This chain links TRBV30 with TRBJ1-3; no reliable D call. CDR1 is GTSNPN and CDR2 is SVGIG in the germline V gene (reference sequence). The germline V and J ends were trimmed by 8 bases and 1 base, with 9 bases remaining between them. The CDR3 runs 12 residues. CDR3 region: CASSGSGNTIYF. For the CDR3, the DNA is TGTGCCAGTAGTGGGTCTGGAAACACCATATATTTT. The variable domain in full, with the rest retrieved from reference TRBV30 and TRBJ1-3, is SQTIHQWPATLVQPVGSPLSLECTVEGTSNPNLYWYRQAAGRGLQLLFYSVGIGQISSEVPQNLSASRPQDRQFILSSKKLLLSDSGFYLCASSGSGNTIYFGEGSWLTVV.

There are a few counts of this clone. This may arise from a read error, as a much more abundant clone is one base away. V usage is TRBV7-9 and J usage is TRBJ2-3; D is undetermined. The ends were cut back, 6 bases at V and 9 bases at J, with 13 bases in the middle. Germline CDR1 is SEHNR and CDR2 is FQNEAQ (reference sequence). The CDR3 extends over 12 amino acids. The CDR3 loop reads CASRLLRETQYF. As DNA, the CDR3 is TGTGCCAGCAGACTCCTCAGAGAGACGCAGTATTTT. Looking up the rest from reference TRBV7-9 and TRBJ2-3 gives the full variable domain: DTGVSQNPRHKITKRGQNVTFRCDPISEHNRLYWYRQTLGQGPEFLTYFQNEAQLEKSRLLSDRFSAERPKGSFSTLEIQRTEQGDSAMYLCASRLLRETQYFGPGTRLTVL.

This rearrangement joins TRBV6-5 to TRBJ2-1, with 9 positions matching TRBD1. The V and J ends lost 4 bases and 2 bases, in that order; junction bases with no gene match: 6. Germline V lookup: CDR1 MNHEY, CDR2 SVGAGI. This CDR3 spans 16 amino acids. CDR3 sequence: CASSSTGTGPYNEQFF. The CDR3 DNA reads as TGTGCCAGCAGTTCCACCGGGACAGGGCCCTACAATGAGCAGTTCTTC.

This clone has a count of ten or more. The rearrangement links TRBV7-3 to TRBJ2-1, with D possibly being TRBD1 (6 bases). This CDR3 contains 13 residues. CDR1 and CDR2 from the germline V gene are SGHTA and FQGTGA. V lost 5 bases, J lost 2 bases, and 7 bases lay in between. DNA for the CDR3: TGTGCCAGCAGCCGGGACACCTACAATGAGCAGTTCTTC. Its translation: CASSRDTYNEQFF.

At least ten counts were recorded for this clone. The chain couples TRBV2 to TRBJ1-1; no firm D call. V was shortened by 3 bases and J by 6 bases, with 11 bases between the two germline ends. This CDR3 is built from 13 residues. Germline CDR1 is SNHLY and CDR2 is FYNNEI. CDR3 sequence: CASSDEGWSEAFF. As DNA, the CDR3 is TGTGCCAGCAGTGACGAAGGTTGGTCTGAAGCTTTCTTT. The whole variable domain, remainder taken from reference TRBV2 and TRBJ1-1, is EPEVTQTPSHQVTQMGQEVILRCVPISNHLYFYWYRQILGQKVEFLVSFYNNEISEKSEIFDDQFSVERPDGSNFTLKIRSTKLEDSAMYFCASSDEGWSEAFFGQGTRLTVV.

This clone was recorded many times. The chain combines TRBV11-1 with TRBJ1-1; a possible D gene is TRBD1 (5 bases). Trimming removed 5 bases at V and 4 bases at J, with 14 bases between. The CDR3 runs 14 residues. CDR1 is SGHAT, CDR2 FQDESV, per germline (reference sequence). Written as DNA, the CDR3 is TGTGCCAGCAGCCCCCGACAGTACCTCACTGAAGCTTTCTTT. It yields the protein CASSPRQYLTEAFF. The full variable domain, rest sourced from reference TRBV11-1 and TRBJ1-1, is EAEVAQSPRYKITEKSQAVAFWCDPISGHATLYWYRQILGQGPELLVQFQDESVVDDSQLPKDRFSAERLKGVDSTLKIQPAELGDSAMYLCASSPRQYLTEAFFGQGTRLTVV.

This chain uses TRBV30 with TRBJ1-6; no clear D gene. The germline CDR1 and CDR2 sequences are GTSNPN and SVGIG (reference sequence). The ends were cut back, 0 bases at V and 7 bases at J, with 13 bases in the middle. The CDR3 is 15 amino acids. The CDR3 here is CAWSVGRFRNSPLHF. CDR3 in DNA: TGTGCCTGGAGTGTGGGTAGGTTTCGAAATTCACCCCTCCACTTT.

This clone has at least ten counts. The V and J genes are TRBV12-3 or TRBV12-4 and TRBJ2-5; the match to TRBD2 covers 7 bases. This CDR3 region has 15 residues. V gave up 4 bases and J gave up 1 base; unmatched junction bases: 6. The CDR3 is CASSWSGAAQETQYF. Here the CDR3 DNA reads TGTGCCAGCAGTTGGAGCGGGGCCGCCCAAGAGACCCAGTACTTC.

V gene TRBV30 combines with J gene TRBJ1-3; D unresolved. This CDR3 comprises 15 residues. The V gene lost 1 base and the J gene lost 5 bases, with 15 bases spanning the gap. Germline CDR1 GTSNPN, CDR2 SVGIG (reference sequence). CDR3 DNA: TGTGCCTGGAGTGAGTCCAGGAACGAAAGAAACACCATATATTTT. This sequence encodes CAWSESRNERNTIYF.

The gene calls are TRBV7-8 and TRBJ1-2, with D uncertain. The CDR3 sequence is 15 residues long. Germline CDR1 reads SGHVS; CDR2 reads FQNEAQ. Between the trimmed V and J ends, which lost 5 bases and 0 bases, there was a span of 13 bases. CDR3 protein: CASSPEDVTNYGYTF. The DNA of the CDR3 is TGTGCCAGCAGCCCTGAGGACGTGACTAACTATGGCTACACCTTC.

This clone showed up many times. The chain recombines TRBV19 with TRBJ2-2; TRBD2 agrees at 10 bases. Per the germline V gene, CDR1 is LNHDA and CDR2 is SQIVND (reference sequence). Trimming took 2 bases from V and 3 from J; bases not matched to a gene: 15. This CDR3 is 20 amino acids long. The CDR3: CASSIFISLAGVLDTGELFF. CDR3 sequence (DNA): TGTGCCAGTAGTATATTCATTAGTCTAGCGGGAGTCCTGGACACCGGGGAGCTGTTTTTT. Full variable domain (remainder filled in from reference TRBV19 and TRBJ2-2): DGGITQSPKYLFRKEGQNVTLSCEQNLNHDAMYWYRQDPGQGLRLIYYSQIVNDFQKGDIAEGYSVSREKKESFPLTVTSAQKNPTAFYLCASSIFISLAGVLDTGELFFGEGSRLTVL.

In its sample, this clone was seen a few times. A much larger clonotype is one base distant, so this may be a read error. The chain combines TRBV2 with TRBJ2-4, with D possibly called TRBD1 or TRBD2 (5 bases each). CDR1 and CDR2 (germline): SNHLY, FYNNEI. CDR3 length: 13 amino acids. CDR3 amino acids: CASSQGARNIQYF. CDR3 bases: TGTGCCAGCAGCCAGGGAGCCAGAAACATTCAGTACTTC.

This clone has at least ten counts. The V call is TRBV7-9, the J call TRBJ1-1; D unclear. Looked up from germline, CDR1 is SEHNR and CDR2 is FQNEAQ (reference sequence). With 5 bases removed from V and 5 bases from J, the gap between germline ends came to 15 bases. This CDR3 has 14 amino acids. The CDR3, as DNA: TGTGCCAGCAGCCCGCGGGGAGGATTAACTGAAGCTTTCTTT. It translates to CASSPRGGLTEAFF.

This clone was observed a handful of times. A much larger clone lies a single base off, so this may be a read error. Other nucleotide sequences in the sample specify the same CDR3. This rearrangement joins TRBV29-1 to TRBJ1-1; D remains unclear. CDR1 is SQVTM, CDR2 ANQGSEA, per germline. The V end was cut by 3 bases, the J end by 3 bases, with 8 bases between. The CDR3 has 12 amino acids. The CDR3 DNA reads TGCAGCGTTGACAGGACCGACACTGAAGCTTTCTTT. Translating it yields CSVDRTDTEAFF.

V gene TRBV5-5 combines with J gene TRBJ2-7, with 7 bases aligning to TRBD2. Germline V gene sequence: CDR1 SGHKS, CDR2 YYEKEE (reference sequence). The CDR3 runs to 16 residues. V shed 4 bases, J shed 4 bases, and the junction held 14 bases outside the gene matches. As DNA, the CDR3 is TGTGCCAGCAGCCCGTCGCCGGGGCTAGCGGAATACGAGCAGTACTTC. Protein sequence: CASSPSPGLAEYEQYF.

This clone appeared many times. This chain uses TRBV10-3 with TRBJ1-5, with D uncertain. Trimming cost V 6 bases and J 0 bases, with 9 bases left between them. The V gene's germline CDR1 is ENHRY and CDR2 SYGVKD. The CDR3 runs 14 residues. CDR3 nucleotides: TGTGCCATCAGGGCAGAGCTTAGCAATCAGCCCCAGCATTTT. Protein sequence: CAIRAELSNQPQHF.

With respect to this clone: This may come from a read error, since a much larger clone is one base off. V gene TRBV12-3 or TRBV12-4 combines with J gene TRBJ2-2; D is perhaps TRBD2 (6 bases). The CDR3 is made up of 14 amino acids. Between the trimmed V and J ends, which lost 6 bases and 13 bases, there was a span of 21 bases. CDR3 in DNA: TGTGCCAGCAGGCCCCGACTAGTGACCGGGTGGCTGTTTTTT. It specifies CASRPRLVTGWLFF.